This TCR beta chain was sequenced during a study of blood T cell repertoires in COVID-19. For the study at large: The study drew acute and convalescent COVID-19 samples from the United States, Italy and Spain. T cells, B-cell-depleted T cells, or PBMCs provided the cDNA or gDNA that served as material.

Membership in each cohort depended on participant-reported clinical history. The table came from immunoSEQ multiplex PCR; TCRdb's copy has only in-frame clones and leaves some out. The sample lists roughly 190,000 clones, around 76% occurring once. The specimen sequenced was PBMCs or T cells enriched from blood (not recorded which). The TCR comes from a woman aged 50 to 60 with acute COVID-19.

The CDR3 here is CASSSGRDYTF. The CDR3 DNA reads as TGTGCCAGCAGCTCCGGCCGGGACTACACCTTC. This rearrangement joins TRBV7-8 to TRBJ1-2; D is uncertain. CDR1 is SGHVS, CDR2 FQNEAQ, per germline. V was clipped by 4 bases and J by 10 bases, with 10 bases between them. This CDR3 spans 11 amino acids. The whole variable domain, filled in from reference TRBV7-8 and TRBJ1-2, reads GAGVSQSPRYKVAKRGQDVALRCDPISGHVSLFWYQQALGQGPEFLTYFQNEAQLDKSGLPSDRFFAERPEGSVSTLKIQRTQQEDSAVYLCASSSGRDYTFGSGTRLTVV.